Described below is a single T cell receptor beta chain sequence and its context. Its antigen is undetermined. Looked up from germline, CDR1 is KGHDR and CDR2 is SFDVKD. Trimming shortened V by 7 bases and J by 6 bases, and 14 bases separated the two germline ends. The CDR3 consists of 13 residues. The sample comes from a study of T cell responses to AZD1222 COVID-19 vaccine. TCRdb's table, derived via immunoSEQ multiplex PCR, lists solely in-frame clones and lacks some. Of 79,000 or so clones listed, around nine tenths are singletons. Broader study findings: Breadth and depth of Spike-specific TCRs rose after two AZD1222 doses. The span of vaccine-associated CD4 TCRs extended across spike, with dominance at 160-218 and 743-854. Scientists sampled the repertoires only once the peak T cell response had passed. The donor cohort was predominantly white British with a female majority, and clonal diversity may have been underestimated.

This receptor was identified in an adult who received the AZD1222 COVID-19 vaccine. The chain combines TRBV24-1 with TRBJ1-2, with D perhaps TRBD1 (5 bases). The sequencing here drew on peripheral blood, taken 28 days after the second AZD1222 dose. CDR3: CATRAGQGDGYTF. CDR3 bases: TGTGCCACCAGAGCAGGGCAGGGCGATGGCTACACCTTC.